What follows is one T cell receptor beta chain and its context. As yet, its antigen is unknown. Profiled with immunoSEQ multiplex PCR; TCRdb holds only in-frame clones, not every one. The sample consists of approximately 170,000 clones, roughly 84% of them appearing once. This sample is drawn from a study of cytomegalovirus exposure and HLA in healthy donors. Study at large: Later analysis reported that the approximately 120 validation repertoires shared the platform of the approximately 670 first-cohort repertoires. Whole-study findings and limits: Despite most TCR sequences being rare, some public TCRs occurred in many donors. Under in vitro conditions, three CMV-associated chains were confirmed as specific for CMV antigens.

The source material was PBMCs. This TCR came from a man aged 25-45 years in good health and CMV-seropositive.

CDR3 loop: CAWSRDSRTEAFF. DNA of the CDR3: TGTGCCTGGAGTAGGGACAGTCGGACTGAAGCTTTCTTT. This chain joins TRBV30 and TRBJ1-1; 7 nucleotides align to TRBD1. The V gene's germline CDR1 is GTSNPN and CDR2 SVGIG (reference sequence). The CDR3 consists of 13 residues. Trimming cost V 2 bases and J 5 bases; bases outside gene matches: 5.